The 7 T cell receptor beta chains below were found in one sample sequenced in a study of healthy donors' naive CD4 and CD8 T cells. Starting from roughly 0.45 ug of total RNA, TCR libraries were made with linear amplification. One entry per CDR3 protein, called by TCRdb with MiXCR from the reads. There are about 180,000 distinct CDR3 sequences in the sample; around 80% occur only once, and 2% to 2.5% lies in the top ten. The sequenced sample consisted of naive CD4+ and CD8+ T cells sorted from blood, pooled from several donors. The receptors were gathered from a pool of human donors in good health; the sample pools cells from several healthy donors.

A few counts support this clonotype. The chain employs TRBV29-1 and TRBJ1-1; TRBD1 agrees at 8 bases. V gave up 3 bases and J gave up 5 bases; unmatched junction bases: 8. The germline V gene encodes CDR1 SQVTM and CDR2 ANQGSEA. The CDR3 runs to 14 residues. CDR3 bases: TGCAGCGTTGATCCCACGGACAGGGAAACTGAAGCTTTCTTT. It codes for CSVDPTDRETEAFF.

J is TRBJ2-2 and V is TRBV6-2 or TRBV6-3; D is unresolved. The CDR3 is 16 residues long. Germline V lookup: CDR1 MNHEY, CDR2 SVGEGT. V shed 2 bases and J shed 1 base, with 11 bases lying between them. CDR3: CASSYHLAGNTGELFF. CDR3 nucleotide sequence: TGTGCCAGCAGTTACCATTTGGCAGGGAACACCGGGGAGCTGTTTTTT.

The chain couples TRBV19 to TRBJ1-2, with D possibly matching TRBD1 (6 bases). This CDR3 is 14 amino acids long. Between the trimmed V and J ends, which lost 4 bases and 4 bases, there was a span of 13 bases. Germline CDR1 reads LNHDA; CDR2 reads SQIVND (reference sequence). CDR3 in amino acids: CASSTRDKTYGYTF. CDR3 sequence (DNA): TGTGCCAGTAGTACCCGGGACAAGACCTATGGCTACACCTTC. Full variable domain (outside the CDR3, taken from reference TRBV19 and TRBJ1-2): DGGITQSPKYLFRKEGQNVTLSCEQNLNHDAMYWYRQDPGQGLRLIYYSQIVNDFQKGDIAEGYSVSREKKESFPLTVTSAQKNPTAFYLCASSTRDKTYGYTFGSGTRLTVV.

Comment on this clonotype: The germline gene is not matched at one end of the junction; a read error may be the cause. This rearrangement joins TRBV30 to TRBJ2-7; possible D gene TRBD1, 6 bases. There are 14 residues in the CDR3. Looked up from germline, CDR1 is GTSNPN and CDR2 is SVGIG (reference sequence). The CDR3: CAWSVGDNSYEQYF. The CDR3 DNA follows: TGTGCCTGGAGCGTCGGGGACAACTCCTACGAGCAGTACTTT.

V and J are TRBV6-6 and TRBJ2-7, with D perhaps TRBD1 (5 bases). This CDR3 is built from 15 residues. Trimming pared 2 bases from V and 0 bases from J, leaving 11 bases between. The germline V gene has CDR1 MNHNY and CDR2 SVGAGI (reference sequence). CDR3 loop: CASSYVRVPSYEQYF. The CDR3 DNA reads as TGTGCCAGCAGTTACGTCAGGGTCCCCTCCTACGAGCAGTACTTC.

The genes are TRBV12-3 or TRBV12-4 and TRBJ2-7; either TRBD1 or TRBD2 may fit D (5 bases each). The CDR3 covers 14 residues. V lost 0 bases and J 3 bases, leaving 9 bases between the germline ends. The CDR3 nucleotides read TGTGCCAGCAGTTTAGCGGGGGAATTCTACGAGCAGTACTTC. Translating gives CASSLAGEFYEQYF.

This sequence joins TRBV12-3 or TRBV12-4 and TRBJ1-1; D remains unclear. Trimming took 2 bases from V and 1 from J, leaving 17 bases between them. The CDR3 is made up of 17 amino acids. The chain's CDR3 is CASSLTVRPNRNTEAFF. The CDR3 region has the DNA TGTGCCAGCAGTTTAACTGTCAGACCTAACCGGAACACTGAAGCTTTCTTT.